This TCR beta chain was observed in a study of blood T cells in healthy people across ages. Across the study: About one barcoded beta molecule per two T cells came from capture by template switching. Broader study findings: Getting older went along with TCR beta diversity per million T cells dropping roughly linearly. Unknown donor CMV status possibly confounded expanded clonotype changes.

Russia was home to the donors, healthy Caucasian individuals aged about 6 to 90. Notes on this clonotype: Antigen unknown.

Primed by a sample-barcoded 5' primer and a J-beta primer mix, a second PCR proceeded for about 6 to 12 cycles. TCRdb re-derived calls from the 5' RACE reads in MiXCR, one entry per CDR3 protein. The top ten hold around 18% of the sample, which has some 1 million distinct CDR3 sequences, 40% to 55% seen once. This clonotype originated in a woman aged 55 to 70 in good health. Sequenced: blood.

CDR3 DNA: TGTGCCAGCAGGACTTCCGGGACAGCGTATGGCTACACCTTC. The encoded protein is CASRTSGTAYGYTF. This rearrangement joins TRBV28 to TRBJ1-2, with 7 bases fitting TRBD1. Germline CDR1 MDHEN, CDR2 SYDVKM. J gave up 5 bases and V 6 bases, and 9 bases lay outside the gene matches. The CDR3 loop spans 14 amino acids.